The clone carrying this T cell receptor (beta chain) was seen only a few times. Its target is not known. This sample is drawn from a study of Ad26.COV2.S vaccination and SARS-CoV-2 variants. About the study: The trial was COV1001 and the donor's arm was Ad26.COV2.S. Ad26.COV2.S, an intramuscular injection, was given once or twice 56 days apart. Notes on the study in general: Compared with placebo recipients, vaccine recipients had higher spike-specific TCR breadth.

Generated by immunoSEQ multiplex PCR, the TCRdb table keeps only in-frame clones and is missing some. Among 400,000 to 500,000 clones, approximately 88% were seen once, and the ten largest hold less than 4%. CDR3 length: 18 amino acids. Germline loops: CDR1 LGHNA, CDR2 YSLEER. V shed 2 bases, J shed 4 bases, and the junction held 11 bases outside the gene matches. The sample's treatment: about 20 received Ad26.COV2.S at low or high dose, single or two shots; 5 received placebo; per-sample allocation not given. Sample collection was performed on day 63 after the first vaccine or placebo injection. The vaccine delivered Wuhan-strain SARS-CoV-2 spike through an Ad26 vector.

This TCR derives from a person between 18 and 65 years old who received the Ad26.COV2.S COVID-19 vaccine or a placebo. The J gene is TRBJ2-1, the V gene TRBV4-3, with 10 bases fitting TRBD2. The sequencing used peripheral blood, collected in a trial of Ad26.COV2.S vaccine versus placebo. CDR3 loop: CASSQLYTASGGYNEQFF. CDR3 DNA: TGCGCCAGCAGCCAACTGTATACCGCTAGCGGGGGATACAATGAGCAGTTCTTC.